The 8 T cell receptor beta chains below all came from one sample that was sequenced in a study of Ad26.COV2.S vaccination and SARS-CoV-2 variants. Indicated treatment: some 20 received Ad26.COV2.S at low or high dose, single or two shots; roughly five received placebo; per-sample allocation not given. All samples were drawn on day 63, counting from the first vaccine or placebo injection. Sequencing used immunoSEQ multiplex PCR; TCRdb keeps in-frame clones, though not all of them. The sample shows 300,000 to 500,000 clones, 80% to 90% of them seen only once. Sequenced material: peripheral blood, taken in a trial of Ad26.COV2.S vaccine versus placebo. These receptors were taken from a person aged 18-60 years who received the Ad26.COV2.S COVID-19 vaccine or a placebo.

This clone was detected once. This chain uses TRBV20-1 with TRBJ1-1; D is uncertain. This CDR3 contains 11 residues. Trimming took off 7 bases at V and 7 bases at J, with 13 bases between the two ends. Germline CDR1 and CDR2: DFQATT and SNEGSKA (reference sequence). The CDR3 loop reads CSVRRADEAFF. The CDR3 DNA reads as TGCAGTGTGAGGCGCGCTGATGAAGCTTTCTTT.

The chain links TRBV11-3 to TRBJ1-1; 9 bases map to TRBD1. J lost 2 bases, V lost 4 bases, and 5 bases had no gene match. CDR1 is SGHNT and CDR2 is YENEEA in the germline V gene. This CDR3 comprises 15 residues. Here the CDR3 reads CASSSETGGNTEAFF. CDR3 coding DNA: TGTGCCAGCAGCTCCGAGACAGGGGGTAACACTGAAGCTTTCTTT.

The chain recombines TRBV7-2 with TRBJ2-1; no firm D call. Germline CDR1 and CDR2: SGHTA and FQGNSA. This CDR3 region has 18 residues. The V and J ends lost 3 bases and 0 bases respectively, with 18 bases between them. The chain's CDR3 is CASSFGQRWRSSYNEQFF. CDR3 DNA sequence: TGTGCCAGCAGCTTCGGGCAGCGCTGGCGGTCCTCCTACAATGAGCAGTTCTTC. The full variable domain, in which reference TRBV7-2 and TRBJ2-1 provide the parts outside the CDR3, is GAGVSQSPSNKVTEKGKDVELRCDPISGHTALYWYRQSLGQGLEFLIYFQGNSAPDKSGLPSDRFSAERTGGSVSTLTIQRTQQEDSAVYLCASSFGQRWRSSYNEQFFGPGTRLTVL.

V gene TRBV7-8 combines with J gene TRBJ1-2; D gene uncertain. The germline gives CDR1 SGHVS, CDR2 FQNEAQ. The CDR3 consists of 13 residues. The V and J ends lost 1 base and 4 bases respectively, with 7 bases between them. CDR3 DNA: TGTGCCAGCAGCTTAGGGGGAGCCTATGGCTACACCTTC. This encodes CASSLGGAYGYTF. The whole variable domain, remainder taken from reference TRBV7-8 and TRBJ1-2, is GAGVSQSPRYKVAKRGQDVALRCDPISGHVSLFWYQQALGQGPEFLTYFQNEAQLDKSGLPSDRFFAERPEGSVSTLKIQRTQQEDSAVYLCASSLGGAYGYTFGSGTRLTVV.

The count of this clone is one. The V call is TRBV19, the J call TRBJ2-2, with D unclear. This CDR3 region has 13 residues. V lost 3 bases to trimming and J lost 6 bases, with 8 bases between them. From germline, CDR1 is LNHDA and CDR2 SQIVND (reference sequence). Here the CDR3 DNA reads TGTGCCAGTAGTATGGGTTTCGCCGGGGAGCTGTTTTTT. As protein: CASSMGFAGELFF.

The V gene is TRBV6-6, the J gene TRBJ2-1, with TRBD2 matching 9 bases. CDR3 length: 14 residues. Germline V gives CDR1 MNHNY, CDR2 SVGAGI (reference sequence). After removal of 7 bases from V and 5 bases from J, the junction contained 6 bases not matched to a gene. CDR3 protein: CASNWSGGNNEQFF. CDR3 coding DNA: TGTGCCAGCAACTGGAGCGGGGGGAACAATGAGCAGTTCTTC.

The gene calls are TRBV25-1 and TRBJ2-7; TRBD1 or TRBD2 may be the D gene (5 bases each). Trimming removed 7 bases at V and 0 bases at J, with 13 bases between. The germline V gene has CDR1 MGHDK and CDR2 SYGVNS. This CDR3 comprises 14 residues. The chain's CDR3 is CASTGVRGSYEQYF. DNA of the CDR3: TGTGCCAGCACCGGGGTGAGGGGCTCCTACGAGCAGTACTTC.

The chain uses TRBV7-8 and TRBJ2-7; no clear D. V lost 2 bases, J lost 5 bases, and 16 bases lay in between. Germline V gene lookup returns CDR1 SGHVS and CDR2 FQNEAQ. The CDR3 has 15 amino acids. CDR3 sequence reads: CASSLLLARPDEQYF. The CDR3 nucleotides read TGTGCCAGCAGCTTACTCCTCGCCCGCCCCGACGAGCAGTACTTC.